Presented here are 4 T cell receptor beta chains from one specimen sequenced in a study of T-cell reconstitution after alpha-beta-depleted transplantation in children. The library targeted TCRbeta and was prepared with unique molecular identifiers. TCRdb ran MiXCR on the PCR reads and lists one entry per CDR3 protein. Among 670,000 or so distinct CDR3 sequences listed, 10% to 15% were seen once. The specimen comprised PBMCs, sampled before TCRalphabeta/CD19-depleted stem cell transplant. The receptors originated from a girl aged 2-10 years with congenital amegakaryocytic thrombocytopenia, due to receive a stem cell transplant.

V is TRBV5-1 and J is TRBJ2-1; TRBD1 might be the D (6 bases). Trimming cost V 0 bases and J 5 bases, with 12 bases left between them. This CDR3 has 15 residues. Germline CDR1 and CDR2: SGHRS and YFSETQ. CDR3 amino acids: CASSLGGQWDNEQFF. In nucleotides, the CDR3 is TGCGCCAGCAGCTTGGGGGGGCAGTGGGACAATGAGCAGTTCTTC.

This clonotype was recorded a few times. The DNA for the CDR3 is TGTGCCAGCAGCACCGTGGACGCGGGGCGACACTATGGCTACACCTTC. It translates to CASSTVDAGRHYGYTF. This chain uses TRBV7-8 with TRBJ1-2; tentative D call: TRBD1 (5 bases). Trimming cost V 5 bases and J 3 bases, with 19 bases left between them. CDR1 is SGHVS and CDR2 is FQNEAQ in the germline V gene. The CDR3 is 16 amino acids.

This clonotype was detected a few times. Germline is not matched at one junction end, which may reflect a read error. The V gene is TRBV20-1, the J gene TRBJ2-5, with D possibly called TRBD1 or TRBD2 (5 bases each). Germline assignment: CDR1 DFQATT and CDR2 SNEGSKA (reference sequence). This CDR3 is 14 amino acids long. The CDR3 DNA follows: TGCAGTGCTAGTCAAGGGGATCGGGACGAGACCAAGTACTTC. Translated, it gives CSASQGDRDETKYF.

This chain connects TRBV9 to TRBJ2-2; D call uncertain. Germline V gene lookup returns CDR1 SGDLS and CDR2 YYNGEE. The CDR3 is made up of 15 amino acids. Trimming removed 3 bases at V and 4 bases at J, with 13 bases between. The CDR3 sequence is CASSEWLESTGELFF. CDR3 sequence (DNA): TGTGCCAGCAGCGAATGGCTGGAGAGCACCGGGGAGCTGTTTTTT.